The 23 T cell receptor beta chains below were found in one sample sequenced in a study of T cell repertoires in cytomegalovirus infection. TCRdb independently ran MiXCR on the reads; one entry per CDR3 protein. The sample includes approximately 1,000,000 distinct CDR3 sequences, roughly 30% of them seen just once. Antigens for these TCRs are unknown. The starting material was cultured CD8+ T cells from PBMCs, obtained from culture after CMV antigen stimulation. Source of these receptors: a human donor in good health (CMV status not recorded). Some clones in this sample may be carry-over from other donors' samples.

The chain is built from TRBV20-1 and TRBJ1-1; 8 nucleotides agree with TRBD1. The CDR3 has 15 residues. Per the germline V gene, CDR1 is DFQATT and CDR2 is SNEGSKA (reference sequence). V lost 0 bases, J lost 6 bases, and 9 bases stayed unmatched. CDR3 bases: TGCAGTGCTAGAGACCTCGACAGGGGAGGCCCTGAAGCTTTCTTT. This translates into CSARDLDRGGPEAFF.

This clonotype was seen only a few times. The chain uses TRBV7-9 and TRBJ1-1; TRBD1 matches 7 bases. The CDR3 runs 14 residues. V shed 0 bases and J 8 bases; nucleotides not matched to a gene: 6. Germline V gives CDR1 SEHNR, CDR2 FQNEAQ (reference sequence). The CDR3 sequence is CASSLATGEGEAFF. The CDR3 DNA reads TGTGCCAGCAGCTTAGCCACAGGGGAAGGGGAAGCTTTCTTT.

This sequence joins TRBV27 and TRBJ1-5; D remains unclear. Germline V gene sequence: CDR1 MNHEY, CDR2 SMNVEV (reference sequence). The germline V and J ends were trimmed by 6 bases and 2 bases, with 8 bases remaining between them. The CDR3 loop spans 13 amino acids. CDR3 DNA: TGTGCCAGCAGCGAGAGGGGCAATCAGCCCCAGCATTTT. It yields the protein CASSERGNQPQHF.

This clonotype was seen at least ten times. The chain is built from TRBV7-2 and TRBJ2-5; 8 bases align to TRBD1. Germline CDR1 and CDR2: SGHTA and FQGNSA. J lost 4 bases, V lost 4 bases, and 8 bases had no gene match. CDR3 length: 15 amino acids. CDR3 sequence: CASSSGTGRGETQYF. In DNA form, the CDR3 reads TGTGCCAGCAGCTCCGGGACAGGAAGGGGAGAGACCCAGTACTTC.

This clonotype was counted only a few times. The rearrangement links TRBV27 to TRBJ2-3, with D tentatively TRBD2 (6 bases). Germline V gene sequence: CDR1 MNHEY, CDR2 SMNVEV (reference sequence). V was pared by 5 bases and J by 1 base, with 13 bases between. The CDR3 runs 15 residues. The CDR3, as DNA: TGTGCCAGCAGTGAGGAGGGGCCAGGCACAGATACGCAGTATTTT. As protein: CASSEEGPGTDTQYF.

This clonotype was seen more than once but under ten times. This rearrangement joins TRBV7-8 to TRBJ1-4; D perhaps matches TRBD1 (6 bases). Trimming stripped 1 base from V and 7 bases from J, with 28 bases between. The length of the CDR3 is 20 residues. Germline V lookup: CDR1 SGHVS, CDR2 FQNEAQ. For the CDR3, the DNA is TGTGCCAGCAGCTTAGTAGAGTGGGGGCCCATCCCCGGTCGTATTGAAAAACTGTTTTTT. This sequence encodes CASSLVEWGPIPGRIEKLFF.

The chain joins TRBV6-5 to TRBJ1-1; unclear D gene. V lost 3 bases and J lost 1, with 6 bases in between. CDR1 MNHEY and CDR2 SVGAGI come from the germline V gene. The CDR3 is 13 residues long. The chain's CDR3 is CASSYTRNTEAFF. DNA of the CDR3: TGTGCCAGCAGTTATACCCGGAACACTGAAGCTTTCTTT.

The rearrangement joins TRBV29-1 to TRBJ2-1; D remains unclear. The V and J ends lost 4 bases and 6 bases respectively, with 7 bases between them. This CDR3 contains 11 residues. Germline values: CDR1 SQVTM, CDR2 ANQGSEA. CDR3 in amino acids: CSVVDGNEQFF. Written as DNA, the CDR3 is TGCAGCGTTGTAGATGGCAATGAGCAGTTCTTC.

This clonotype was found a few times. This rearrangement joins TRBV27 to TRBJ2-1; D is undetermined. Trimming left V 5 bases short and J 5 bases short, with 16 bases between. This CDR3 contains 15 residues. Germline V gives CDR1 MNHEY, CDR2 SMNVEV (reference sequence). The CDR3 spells CASSPRTVAHNEQFF. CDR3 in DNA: TGTGCCAGCAGTCCCCGGACCGTAGCCCACAATGAGCAGTTCTTC.

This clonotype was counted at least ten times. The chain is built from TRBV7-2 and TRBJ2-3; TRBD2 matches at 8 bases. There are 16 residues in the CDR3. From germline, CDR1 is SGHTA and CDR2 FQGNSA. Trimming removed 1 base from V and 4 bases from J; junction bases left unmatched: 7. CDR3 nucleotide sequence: TGTGCCAGCAGCTTAGATCCGGGGGGGCCTTCAGATACGCAGTATTTT. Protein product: CASSLDPGGPSDTQYF.

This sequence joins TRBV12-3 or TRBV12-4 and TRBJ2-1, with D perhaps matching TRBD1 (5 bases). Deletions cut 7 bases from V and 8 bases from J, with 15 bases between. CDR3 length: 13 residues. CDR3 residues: CASNPTGVDEQFF. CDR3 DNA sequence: TGTGCCAGCAATCCTACAGGAGTCGATGAGCAGTTCTTC.

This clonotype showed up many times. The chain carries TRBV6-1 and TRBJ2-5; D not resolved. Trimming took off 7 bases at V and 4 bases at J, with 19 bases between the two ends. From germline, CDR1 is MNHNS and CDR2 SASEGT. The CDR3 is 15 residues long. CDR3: CASTAEASDGETQYF. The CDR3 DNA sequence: TGTGCCAGCACCGCAGAGGCTTCGGACGGAGAGACCCAGTACTTC.

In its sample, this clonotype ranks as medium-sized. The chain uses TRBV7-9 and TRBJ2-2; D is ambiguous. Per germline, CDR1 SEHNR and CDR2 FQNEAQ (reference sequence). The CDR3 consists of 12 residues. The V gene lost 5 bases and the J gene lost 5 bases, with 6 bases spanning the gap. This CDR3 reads CASSRPTGELFF. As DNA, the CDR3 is TGTGCCAGCAGCCGCCCAACCGGGGAGCTGTTTTTT. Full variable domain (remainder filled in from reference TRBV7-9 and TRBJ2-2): DTGVSQNPRHKITKRGQNVTFRCDPISEHNRLYWYRQTLGQGPEFLTYFQNEAQLEKSRLLSDRFSAERPKGSFSTLEIQRTEQGDSAMYLCASSRPTGELFFGEGSRLTVL.

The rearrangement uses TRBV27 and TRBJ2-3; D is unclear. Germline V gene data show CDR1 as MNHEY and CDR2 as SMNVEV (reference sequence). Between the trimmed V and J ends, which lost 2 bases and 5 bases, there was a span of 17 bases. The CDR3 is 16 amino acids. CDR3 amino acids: CASSLRGLPSLDTQYF. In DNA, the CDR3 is TGTGCCAGCAGTTTACGAGGCTTGCCCTCGTTAGATACGCAGTATTTT.

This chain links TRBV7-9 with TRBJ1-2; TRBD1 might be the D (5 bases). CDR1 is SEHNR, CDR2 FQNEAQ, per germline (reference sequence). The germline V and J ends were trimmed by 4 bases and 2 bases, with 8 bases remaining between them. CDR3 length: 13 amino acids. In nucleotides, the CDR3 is TGTGCCAGCAGCTGGGGGACCAACTATGGCTACACCTTC. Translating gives CASSWGTNYGYTF.

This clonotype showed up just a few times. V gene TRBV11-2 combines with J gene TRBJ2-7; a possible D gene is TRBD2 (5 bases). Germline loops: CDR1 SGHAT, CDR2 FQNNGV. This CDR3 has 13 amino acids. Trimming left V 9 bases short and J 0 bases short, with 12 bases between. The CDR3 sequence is CASLAGSSYEQYF. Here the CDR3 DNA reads TGTGCCAGTTTGGCGGGTAGCTCCTACGAGCAGTACTTC. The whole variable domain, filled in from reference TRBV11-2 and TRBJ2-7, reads EAGVAQSPRYKIIEKRQSVAFWCNPISGHATLYWYQQILGQGPKLLIQFQNNGVVDDSQLPKDRFSAERLKGVDSTLKIQPAKLEDSAVYLCASLAGSSYEQYFGPGTRLTVT.

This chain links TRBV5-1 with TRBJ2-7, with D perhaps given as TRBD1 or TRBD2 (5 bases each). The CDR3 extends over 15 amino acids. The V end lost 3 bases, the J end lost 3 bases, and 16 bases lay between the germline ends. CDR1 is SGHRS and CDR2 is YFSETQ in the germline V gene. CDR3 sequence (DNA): TGCGCCAGCAGCTCACATGGGGACGGATTCTACGAGCAGTACGTC. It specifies CASSSHGDGFYEQYV.

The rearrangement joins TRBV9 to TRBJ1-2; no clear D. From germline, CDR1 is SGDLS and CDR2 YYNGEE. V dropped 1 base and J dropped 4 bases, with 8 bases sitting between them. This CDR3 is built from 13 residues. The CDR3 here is CASSVTSSYGYTF. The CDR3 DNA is TGTGCCAGCAGCGTAACATCCTCCTATGGCTACACCTTC.

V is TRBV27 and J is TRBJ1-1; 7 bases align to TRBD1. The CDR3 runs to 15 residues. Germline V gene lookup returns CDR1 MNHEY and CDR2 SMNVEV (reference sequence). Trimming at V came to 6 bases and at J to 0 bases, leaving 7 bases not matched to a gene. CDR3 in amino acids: CASRKDRSMNTEAFF. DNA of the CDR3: TGTGCCAGCAGAAAGGACAGGTCAATGAACACTGAAGCTTTCTTT.

The CDR3 region is CASSLETGAMSQYF. The CDR3 DNA follows: TGTGCCAGCAGCTTAGAGACGGGGGCCATGTCCCAGTACTTC. The rearrangement uses TRBV7-2 and TRBJ2-5; D may be TRBD1 or TRBD2 (6 bases each). The germline V gene has CDR1 SGHTA and CDR2 FQGNSA. V lost 1 base and J 9 bases, leaving 15 bases between the germline ends. This CDR3 contains 14 residues.

The CDR3 protein is CATSNGVGGTDTQYF. CDR3 sequence (DNA): TGTGCCACCAGCAATGGGGTCGGGGGCACAGATACGCAGTATTTT. This chain uses TRBV15 with TRBJ2-3; TRBD2 is a possible D gene (5 bases). CDR1 and CDR2 (germline): LNHNV, YYDKDF (reference sequence). V gave up 4 bases and J gave up 1 base, with 12 bases separating them. This CDR3 contains 15 residues.

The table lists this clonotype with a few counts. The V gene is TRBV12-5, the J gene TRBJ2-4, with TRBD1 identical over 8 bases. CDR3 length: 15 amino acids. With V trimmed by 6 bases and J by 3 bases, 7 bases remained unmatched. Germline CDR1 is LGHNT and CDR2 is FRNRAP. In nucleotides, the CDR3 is TGTGCTAGTGGCCCCCAGGGGGCCGACAAAAACATTCAGTACTTC. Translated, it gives CASGPQGADKNIQYF. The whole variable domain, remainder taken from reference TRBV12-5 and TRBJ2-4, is DARVTQTPRHKVTEMGQEVTMRCQPILGHNTVFWYRQTMMQGLELLAYFRNRAPLDDSGMPKDRFSAEMPDATLATLKIQPSEPRDSAVYFCASGPQGADKNIQYFGAGTRLSVL.

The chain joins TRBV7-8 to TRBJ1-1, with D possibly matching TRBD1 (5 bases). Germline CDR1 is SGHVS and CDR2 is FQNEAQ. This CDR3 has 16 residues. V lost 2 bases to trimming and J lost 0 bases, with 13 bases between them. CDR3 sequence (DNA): TGTGCCAGCAGCTTATCAACAGGTCACATGAACACTGAAGCTTTCTTT. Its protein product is CASSLSTGHMNTEAFF.